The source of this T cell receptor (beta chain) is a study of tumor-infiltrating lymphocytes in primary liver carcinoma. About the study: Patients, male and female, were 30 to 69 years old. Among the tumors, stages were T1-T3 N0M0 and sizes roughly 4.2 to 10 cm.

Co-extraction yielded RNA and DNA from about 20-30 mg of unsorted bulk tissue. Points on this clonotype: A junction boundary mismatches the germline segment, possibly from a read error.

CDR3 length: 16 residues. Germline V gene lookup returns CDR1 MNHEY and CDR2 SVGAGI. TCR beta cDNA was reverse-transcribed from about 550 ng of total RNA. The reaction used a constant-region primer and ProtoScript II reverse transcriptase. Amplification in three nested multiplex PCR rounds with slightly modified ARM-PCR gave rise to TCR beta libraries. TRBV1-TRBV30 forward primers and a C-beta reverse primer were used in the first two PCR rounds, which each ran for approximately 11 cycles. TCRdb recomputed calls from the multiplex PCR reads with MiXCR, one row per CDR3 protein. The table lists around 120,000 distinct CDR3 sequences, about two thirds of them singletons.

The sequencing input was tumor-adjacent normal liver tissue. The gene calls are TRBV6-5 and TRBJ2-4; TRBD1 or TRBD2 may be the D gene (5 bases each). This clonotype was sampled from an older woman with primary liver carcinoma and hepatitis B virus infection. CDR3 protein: CASSSPGQGAKNIQYF. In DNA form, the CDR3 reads TGTGCCAGCAGTTCCCCCGGGCAGGGAGCCAAAAACATTCAGTATTTC.